Each of the 23 T cell receptor beta chains below was sequenced from the same sample in a study of CD8 T cells in Susac syndrome. With random hexamers, reverse transcription was performed on 0.5 to 1 ug of RNA. TCRdb passed the immunoSEQ multiplex PCR reads through MiXCR, listing each CDR3 protein once. The data contain some 180,000 distinct CDR3 sequences, about 91% of them seen just once; the ten biggest clones take up about 0.1%. Sequenced: CD4+ T cells from PBMCs. Every receptor here comes from a human donor with Susac syndrome.

There are a few counts of this clonotype. The chain recombines TRBV20-1 with TRBJ2-7; 10 bases map to TRBD2. CDR1 and CDR2 from the germline V gene are DFQATT and SNEGSKA (reference sequence). The CDR3 consists of 15 residues. V shed 5 bases and J 5 bases; nucleotides not matched to a gene: 12. CDR3 sequence: CSARVQLAGADEQYF. The CDR3 coding sequence is TGCAGTGCTCGGGTCCAGCTAGCGGGAGCAGACGAGCAGTACTTC.

The chain carries TRBV13 and TRBJ2-3; D unresolved. Trimming cost V 6 bases and J 2 bases, with 12 bases left between them. The CDR3 totals 14 residues. CDR1 and CDR2 from the germline V gene are PRHDT and FYEKMQ (reference sequence). Here the CDR3 reads CASRRRKNTDTQYF. The CDR3 DNA reads TGTGCCAGCAGACGGCGGAAGAACACAGATACGCAGTATTTT.

The J gene is TRBJ2-1, the V gene TRBV19, with 7 bases lining up with TRBD2. V was pared by 3 bases and J by 5 bases, with 10 bases of the junction left unmatched. Germline lookup yields CDR1 LNHDA and CDR2 SQIVND (reference sequence). The CDR3 is made up of 16 amino acids. Here the CDR3 DNA reads TGTGCCAGTAGTATTGAAGAAGCGGGGAGAGACAATGAGCAGTTCTTC. Protein: CASSIEEAGRDNEQFF.

This clonotype was seen a single time. The chain uses TRBV20-1 and TRBJ2-1; D possibly matches TRBD1 or TRBD2 (7 bases each). CDR1 is DFQATT and CDR2 is SNEGSKA in the germline V gene (reference sequence). The CDR3 extends over 19 amino acids. The V end lost 0 bases, the J end lost 1 base, and 22 bases lay between the germline ends. DNA of the CDR3: TGCAGTGCTAGAGAATATCCACCGTCAGCGGGACAGTCCTACAATGAGCAGTTCTTC. This encodes CSAREYPPSAGQSYNEQFF.

The V gene is TRBV7-9, the J gene TRBJ2-7, with 10 positions matching TRBD1. With 6 bases clipped from V and 3 bases from J, the junction kept 5 bases outside the gene matches. Germline V lookup: CDR1 SEHNR, CDR2 FQNEAQ (reference sequence). The CDR3 is 14 residues long. The CDR3 bases are TGTGCCAGCAGTTTGACAGGGGGCTTCTACGAGCAGTACTTC. It specifies CASSLTGGFYEQYF.

The chain employs TRBV20-1 and TRBJ2-3; D is unclear. The germline CDR1 and CDR2 sequences are DFQATT and SNEGSKA (reference sequence). Trimming cost V 0 bases and J 4 bases, with 11 bases left between them. This CDR3 has 14 amino acids. The CDR3 DNA reads as TGCAGTGCTAGAGACCGGGCAGGCGCAGATACGCAGTATTTT. This codes for CSARDRAGADTQYF.

J is TRBJ1-3 and V is TRBV7-8, with 7 bases matching TRBD1. Germline values: CDR1 SGHVS, CDR2 FQNEAQ. There are 16 residues in the CDR3. Germline trimming cut 0 bases from V and 1 base from J; bases unmatched to any gene: 3. The CDR3 region is CASSLAAGGSGNTIYF. The DNA for the CDR3 is TGTGCCAGCAGCTTAGCGGCAGGGGGGTCTGGAAACACCATATATTTT.

The table lists this clonotype with a count of one. The chain carries TRBV14 and TRBJ2-2, with 14 bases identical to TRBD2. The CDR3 runs 18 residues. Germline V CDR1 and CDR2: SGHDN, FVKESK. The ends lost 3 bases at V and 6 bases at J; junction bases unmatched: 9. This CDR3 is CASSQLAGLAGDAGELFF. CDR3 DNA sequence: TGTGCCAGCAGCCAGCTTGCGGGACTAGCGGGAGATGCCGGGGAGCTGTTTTTT.

V and J are TRBV6-1 and TRBJ1-5; D gene ambiguous. This CDR3 has 15 amino acids. Germline V gene sequence: CDR1 MNHNS, CDR2 SASEGT. Deletions cut 3 bases from V and 4 bases from J, with 13 bases between. As DNA, the CDR3 is TGTGCCAGCAGTGATACGTCGGGAGGGAATCAGCCCCAGCATTTT. Encoded protein: CASSDTSGGNQPQHF.

The genes are TRBV6-5 and TRBJ1-1; D is unresolved. The length of the CDR3 is 14 residues. V dropped 0 bases and J dropped 7 bases, with 12 bases sitting between them. Per germline, CDR1 MNHEY and CDR2 SVGAGI. The CDR3 spells CASSYSKDRDEAFF. The CDR3 DNA follows: TGTGCCAGCAGTTACTCTAAGGACCGCGATGAAGCTTTCTTT.

This chain links TRBV3-1 with TRBJ2-7; TRBD1 matches at 11 bases. The CDR3 consists of 15 residues. With 1 base clipped from V and 4 bases from J, the junction kept 3 bases outside the gene matches. CDR1 and CDR2 from the germline V gene are LGHDT and YNNKEL (reference sequence). DNA for the CDR3: TGTGCCAGCAGCCAAGGGTGGGACAGGGGGTACGAGCAGTACTTC. Residues: CASSQGWDRGYEQYF.

The chain couples TRBV20-1 to TRBJ2-1; 8 bases are shared with TRBD2. Germline V gives CDR1 DFQATT, CDR2 SNEGSKA (reference sequence). The CDR3 is 14 residues long. J lost 6 bases, V lost 2 bases, and 6 bases had no gene match. CDR3: CSARPTGGPNEQFF. As DNA, the CDR3 is TGCAGTGCTAGACCTACGGGGGGGCCCAATGAGCAGTTCTTC.

V is TRBV6-1 and J is TRBJ1-1; 8 positions agree with TRBD1. The CDR3 consists of 15 residues. The germline gives CDR1 MNHNS, CDR2 SASEGT. Germline trimming cut 5 bases from V and 1 base from J; bases unmatched to any gene: 6. The CDR3 region has the DNA TGTGCCAGCAGTACGACAGGGGCGAGGAACACTGAAGCTTTCTTT. This translates into CASSTTGARNTEAFF.

The chain couples TRBV3-1 to TRBJ2-3, with D tentatively TRBD2 (6 bases). Germline V gene data show CDR1 as LGHDT and CDR2 as YNNKEL (reference sequence). The V end was cut by 4 bases, the J end by 4 bases, with 12 bases between. This CDR3 spans 14 amino acids. As DNA, the CDR3 is TGTGCCAGCAGCCTGTTCCCTAGCGCAGATACGCAGTATTTT. Its translation: CASSLFPSADTQYF.

The chain has TRBV2 and TRBJ2-7; D not resolved. From germline, CDR1 is SNHLY and CDR2 FYNNEI. This CDR3 spans 12 amino acids. Trimming stripped 4 bases from V and 2 bases from J, with 6 bases between. CDR3 nucleotides: TGTGCCAGCAGTGTGAACGCCTACGAGCAGTACTTC. It translates to CASSVNAYEQYF.

The gene calls are TRBV7-9 and TRBJ1-2, with D uncertain. The ends were cut back, 5 bases at V and 8 bases at J, with 12 bases in the middle. The germline CDR1 and CDR2 sequences are SEHNR and FQNEAQ (reference sequence). CDR3 length equals 12 residues. DNA of the CDR3: TGTGCCAGCAGCCCCTACAGTGAAGGCTACACCTTC. Translation gives CASSPYSEGYTF.

The chain has TRBV6-5 and TRBJ1-1; D is unresolved. Deletions cut 2 bases from V and 0 bases from J, with 16 bases between. The CDR3 is 17 residues long. Germline assignment: CDR1 MNHEY and CDR2 SVGAGI. The CDR3 nucleotides read TGTGCCAGCAGTTACCGTGGAGGTACTAACATGAACACTGAAGCTTTCTTT. Translation gives CASSYRGGTNMNTEAFF.

The chain couples TRBV3-1 to TRBJ2-7; 11 nucleotides align to TRBD2. Looked up from germline, CDR1 is LGHDT and CDR2 is YNNKEL (reference sequence). The CDR3 sequence is 16 residues long. With 2 bases clipped from V and 6 bases from J, the junction kept 9 bases outside the gene matches. CDR3 sequence: CASSQLAGGQSFEQYF. The CDR3, as DNA: TGTGCCAGCAGCCAACTAGCGGGGGGCCAATCATTCGAGCAGTACTTC.

The V call is TRBV27, the J call TRBJ2-2; no clear D gene. Germline CDR1 is MNHEY and CDR2 is SMNVEV (reference sequence). The CDR3 contains 13 residues. The V gene lost 6 bases and the J gene lost 2 bases, with 7 bases spanning the gap. The CDR3 region has the DNA TGTGCCAGCAGCCCCTTCAACACCGGGGAGCTGTTTTTT. Translation: CASSPFNTGELFF.

V is TRBV12-3 or TRBV12-4 and J is TRBJ2-7; D is perhaps TRBD2 (6 bases). The CDR3 consists of 13 residues. The germline V and J ends were trimmed by 7 bases and 2 bases, with 12 bases remaining between them. The DNA for the CDR3 is TGTGCCAGCACCCCACCGGGAGCCTACGAGCAGTACTTC. This codes for CASTPPGAYEQYF.

V and J are TRBV9 and TRBJ1-2, with D possibly TRBD1 on 6 matching bases. The germline CDR1 and CDR2 sequences are SGDLS and YYNGEE. The CDR3 length is 15 residues. Trimming left V 3 bases short and J 1 base short, with 13 bases between. In DNA, the CDR3 is TGTGCCAGCAGCGGGGAGGGGGGACATAACTATGGCTACACCTTC. Protein sequence: CASSGEGGHNYGYTF.

This chain links TRBV7-2 with TRBJ2-1; 10 bases align to TRBD2. Germline V gene lookup returns CDR1 SGHTA and CDR2 FQGNSA. The CDR3 length is 15 residues. The V gene end was trimmed by 3 bases and the J gene end by 3 bases; junction bases not matched to a gene: 2. CDR3 residues: CASSFLAGDYNEQFF. The CDR3 DNA is TGTGCCAGCAGCTTTCTAGCGGGAGACTACAATGAGCAGTTCTTC. Complete variable domain (other parts from reference TRBV7-2 and TRBJ2-1): GAGVSQSPSNKVTEKGKDVELRCDPISGHTALYWYRQSLGQGLEFLIYFQGNSAPDKSGLPSDRFSAERTGGSVSTLTIQRTQQEDSAVYLCASSFLAGDYNEQFFGPGTRLTVL.

The gene calls are TRBV19 and TRBJ2-3; 7 bases are shared with TRBD1. The CDR3 runs to 15 residues. Trimming took 4 bases from V and 0 from J; bases not matched to a gene: 4. Germline V lookup: CDR1 LNHDA, CDR2 SQIVND (reference sequence). The CDR3 DNA is TGTGCCAGTAGTAGGGGACAGTCTAGCACAGATACGCAGTATTTT. This sequence encodes CASSRGQSSTDTQYF.